These T cell receptor beta chains were read from a single sample in a study of cytomegalovirus exposure and HLA in healthy donors. Assay: immunoSEQ multiplex PCR; the TCRdb copy retains only in-frame clones and omits some. The sample gives about 98,000 clones, 75% to 85% of which show up once; approximately 11% is in the top ten. The specimen was PBMCs. The receptor set was obtained from a man aged 18 to 30 in good health and CMV-seropositive. The CDR3 runs from the conserved cysteine through the conserved F or W. The order of the fields is CDR3 DNA, CDR3 protein, J gene, D gene, V gene, clone size. A D gene is named only where the DNA matches it firmly. A clone size is listed for some rows: how often the clone was seen (once, few, many), or a class if it is expanded.

DNA: TGCGCCAGCAGCACTGGAGGGCCTGCAGATACGCAGTATTTT
CDR3: CASSTGGPADTQYF
J: TRBJ2-3
D: NA
V: TRBV4-1
size: NA

DNA: TGTGCCAGCAGCTCTACTAGAGTGGTGTCACGTGAGCAGTTCTTC
CDR3: CASSSTRVVSREQFF
J: TRBJ2-1
D: NA
V: TRBV5-4
size: few

DNA: TGTGCCATCAGGGCGGGCTCCACAGATACGCAGTATTTT
CDR3: CAIRAGSTDTQYF
J: TRBJ2-3
D: NA
V: TRBV10-3
size: NA

DNA: TGTGCCATCAGTGAAGGACTACCTGGCCCCCTACCCTACGAGCCGTACTTC
CDR3: CAISEGLPGPLPYEPYF
J: TRBJ2-7
D: NA
V: TRBV10-3
size: NA

DNA: TGTGTCAGCAGGGACAGCACTCTTAACTATGGCTACACCTTC
CDR3: CVSRDSTLNYGYTF
J: TRBJ1-2
D: TRBD1
V: TRBV5-6
size: NA

DNA: TGCAGCGTTGAAAGGGGGCGCGGTGAGACCCAGTACTTC
CDR3: CSVERGRGETQYF
J: TRBJ2-5
D: TRBD1
V: TRBV29-1
size: NA

DNA: TGTGCCACTAGTCCAACCGGCGACACTGAAGCTTTCTTT
CDR3: CATSPTGDTEAFF
J: TRBJ1-1
D: NA
V: TRBV5-4
size: NA

DNA: TGTGCCAGCAGTTCCCCCCGGGCTGGAAACACCATATATTTT
CDR3: CASSSPRAGNTIYF
J: TRBJ1-3
D: NA
V: TRBV6-5
size: NA

DNA: TGTGCCAGTAGTGCAGACAGGGGGCGAACAGATACGCAGTATTTT
CDR3: CASSADRGRTDTQYF
J: TRBJ2-3
D: TRBD1
V: TRBV19
size: NA

DNA: TGTGCCAGCAGTTTATTGGCACAGAACACTGAAGCTTTCTTT
CDR3: CASSLLAQNTEAFF
J: TRBJ1-1
D: NA
V: TRBV27
size: NA

DNA: TGTGCCAGCAGTCTGACTAGCAGGGGCACAGATACGCAGTATTTT
CDR3: CASSLTSRGTDTQYF
J: TRBJ2-3
D: TRBD2
V: TRBV27
size: NA

DNA: TGTGCCATCAGTGACCTAAAAAGCGGGTACACCTACGAGCAGTACTTC
CDR3: CAISDLKSGYTYEQYF
J: TRBJ2-7
D: NA
V: TRBV10-3
size: NA

DNA: TGTGCCAGCAGTGAAAACAGGGGAACTCAGCCCCAGCATTTT
CDR3: CASSENRGTQPQHF
J: TRBJ1-5
D: TRBD1
V: TRBV2
size: NA

DNA: TGTGCCAGCAGCCAAGCGGTGAACACTGAAGCTTTCTTT
CDR3: CASSQAVNTEAFF
J: TRBJ1-1
D: NA
V: TRBV4-2
size: NA

DNA: TGTGCCAGCAGCTCCCGCTCAGGGGATTCCTATAATTCACCCCTCCACTTT
CDR3: CASSSRSGDSYNSPLHF
J: TRBJ1-6
D: NA
V: TRBV9
size: NA

DNA: TGCGCCAGCAGCCCTCTGGGGGGGCGTCGAACAGATACGCAGTATTTT
CDR3: CASSPLGGRRTDTQYF
J: TRBJ2-3
D: NA
V: TRBV4-1
size: NA

DNA: TGTGCCAGCAGCTTAGGAGATGATGGAGGATTTGATGGCTACACCTTC
CDR3: CASSLGDDGGFDGYTF
J: TRBJ1-2
D: NA
V: TRBV7-9
size: NA

DNA: TGTGCCAGCAGTCTGGGGGCGGGGGGAGACGGTGAGCAGTTCTTC
CDR3: CASSLGAGGDGEQFF
J: TRBJ2-1
D: TRBD2
V: TRBV7-2
size: NA

DNA: TGCGCCAGCAGCCCCACCTCCGACAGGACGGCTAGGAACACTGAAGCCTTCTTT
CDR3: CASSPTSDRTARNTEAFF
J: TRBJ1-1
D: NA
V: TRBV23-1
size: NA

DNA: TGTGCCAGCAGTTTAGGCAGGTCCCGCGAGCAGTACTTC
CDR3: CASSLGRSREQYF
J: TRBJ2-7
D: NA
V: TRBV27
size: NA

DNA: TGTGCCAGCAGCTTAGAGTCAGGGAATCAGCCCCAGCATTTT
CDR3: CASSLESGNQPQHF
J: TRBJ1-5
D: NA
V: TRBV11-2
size: NA

DNA: TGTGCCAGCAGCGTAGTGGGGGGTAGCTTGGCCGGGGAGCTGTTTTTT
CDR3: CASSVVGGSLAGELFF
J: TRBJ2-2
D: NA
V: TRBV9
size: NA

DNA: TGTGCCAGCAGTGGAAGGGAGGGGGGGCGCACAGATACGCAGTATTTT
CDR3: CASSGREGGRTDTQYF
J: TRBJ2-3
D: NA
V: TRBV2
size: NA

DNA: TGTGCCAGCAGCCCTGGCCTGAAGGGGGTGAGCACAGATACGCAGTATTTT
CDR3: CASSPGLKGVSTDTQYF
J: TRBJ2-3
D: NA
V: TRBV7-6
size: NA

DNA: TGCGCCAGCAGCGCCCAGGGAACTGAAGCTTTCTTT
CDR3: CASSAQGTEAFF
J: TRBJ1-1
D: NA
V: TRBV5-1
size: few

DNA: TGTGCCAGTAGCTCTGGTACCGGGACAGGGGGCCTCAATGAGCAGTTCTTC
CDR3: CASSSGTGTGGLNEQFF
J: TRBJ2-1
D: TRBD1
V: TRBV19
size: NA

DNA: TGTGCCAGCAGCTTGGCGGAACAGGGGAAAGACTATGGCTACACCTTC
CDR3: CASSLAEQGKDYGYTF
J: TRBJ1-2
D: TRBD1
V: TRBV5-4
size: NA

DNA: TGTGCCAGCAGCCCCCAGGGGCTAGCGGGCGTCAATGAGCAGTTCTTC
CDR3: CASSPQGLAGVNEQFF
J: TRBJ2-1
D: TRBD2
V: TRBV5-4
size: once

DNA: TGTGCCAGCGCGAAGCGGGAATCCTACGAGCAGTACTTC
CDR3: CASAKRESYEQYF
J: TRBJ2-7
D: TRBD2
V: TRBV6-5
size: NA

DNA: TGCGCCAGCAGCTATGACAGGCTTTCTGGCTACACCTTC
CDR3: CASSYDRLSGYTF
J: TRBJ1-2
D: NA
V: TRBV5-1
size: few

DNA: TGCGCCAGCAGCTTGGTAGCGACGAGCTCCTACAATGAGCAGTTCTTC
CDR3: CASSLVATSSYNEQFF
J: TRBJ2-1
D: NA
V: TRBV5-1
size: NA

DNA: TGTGCCAGCAGTTTTACATCAGGGACAGGCTCTGAGGGCACTGAAGCTTTCTTT
CDR3: CASSFTSGTGSEGTEAFF
J: TRBJ1-1
D: TRBD1
V: TRBV28
size: once

DNA: TGTGCCAGCAGCCGAGGGGGCCGCGCCACAGATACGCAGTATTTT
CDR3: CASSRGGRATDTQYF
J: TRBJ2-3
D: TRBD1
V: TRBV5-8
size: once

DNA: TGTGCCAGTAAAACTCAGGGTAAGGCGAACACTGAAGCTTTCTTT
CDR3: CASKTQGKANTEAFF
J: TRBJ1-1
D: NA
V: TRBV19
size: NA

DNA: TGTGCCATCAGTGACTCCCCCCAGGGAGGCTACACAGATACGCAGTATTTT
CDR3: CAISDSPQGGYTDTQYF
J: TRBJ2-3
D: NA
V: TRBV10-3
size: NA

DNA: TGTGCCAGCAGTCTTGGACAGGACCCCAAAGAGACCCAGTACTTC
CDR3: CASSLGQDPKETQYF
J: TRBJ2-5
D: TRBD1
V: TRBV5-4
size: NA

DNA: TGCGCCAGCAGCTTGAGGGGATACCAAGAGACCCAGTACTTC
CDR3: CASSLRGYQETQYF
J: TRBJ2-5
D: NA
V: TRBV5-1
size: NA

DNA: TGTGCCACCACAGGGGTCATGGGGAAACTGTTTTTT
CDR3: CATTGVMGKLFF
J: TRBJ1-4
D: TRBD1
V: TRBV10-3
size: few

DNA: TGTGCCAGCAGAGACCAGGGGGCCTGGAAGGAGACCCAGTACTTC
CDR3: CASRDQGAWKETQYF
J: TRBJ2-5
D: TRBD1
V: TRBV28
size: NA

DNA: TGTGCCAGCCAGGCAACGAGCTCCTACAATGAGCAGTTCTTC
CDR3: CASQATSSYNEQFF
J: TRBJ2-1
D: NA
V: TRBV28
size: NA

DNA: TGCAGCGTTGAAGGTGGGGGGGCCGACGAGCAGTACTTC
CDR3: CSVEGGGADEQYF
J: TRBJ2-7
D: NA
V: TRBV29-1
size: NA

DNA: TGTGCCAGCAGCTTAACTTCAGCGGGACCCTCCTACAATGAGCAGTTCTTC
CDR3: CASSLTSAGPSYNEQFF
J: TRBJ2-1
D: TRBD2
V: TRBV7-3
size: NA

DNA: TGTGCCAGCAGTGAAGATCACAGGGACGGGTATGGCTACACCTTC
CDR3: CASSEDHRDGYGYTF
J: TRBJ1-2
D: NA
V: TRBV6-1
size: NA

DNA: TGTGCCAGCTCATCTCCCCGGAGAGGAGGGAATTCACCCCTCCACTTT
CDR3: CASSSPRRGGNSPLHF
J: TRBJ1-6
D: NA
V: TRBV18
size: NA

DNA: TGTGCCAGCACTCGGGGGGAATCCTACAATGAGCAGTTCTTC
CDR3: CASTRGESYNEQFF
J: TRBJ2-1
D: TRBD2
V: TRBV6-1
size: few

DNA: TGTGCCAGCAGTGACCCCGGGCGCAGGGACTACGAGCAGTACTTC
CDR3: CASSDPGRRDYEQYF
J: TRBJ2-7
D: NA
V: TRBV2
size: NA

DNA: TGTGCCTGGAGGGCCCCCGGAGTGGCAGCTGCCTCACCCCTCCACTTT
CDR3: CAWRAPGVAAASPLHF
J: TRBJ1-6
D: NA
V: TRBV30
size: once